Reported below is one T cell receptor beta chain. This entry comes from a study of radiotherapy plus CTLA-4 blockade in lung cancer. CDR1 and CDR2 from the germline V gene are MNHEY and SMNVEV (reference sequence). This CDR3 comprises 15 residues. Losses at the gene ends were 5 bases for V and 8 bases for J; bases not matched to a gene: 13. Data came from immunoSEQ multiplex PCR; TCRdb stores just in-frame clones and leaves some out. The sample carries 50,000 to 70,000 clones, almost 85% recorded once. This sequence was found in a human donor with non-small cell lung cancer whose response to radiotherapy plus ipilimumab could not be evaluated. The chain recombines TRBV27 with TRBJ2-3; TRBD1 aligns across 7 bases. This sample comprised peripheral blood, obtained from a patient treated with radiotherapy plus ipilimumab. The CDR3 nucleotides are TGTGCCAGCAGTCCACGAGGTCCAGGGGGTTTTACGCAGTATTTT. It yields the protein CASSPRGPGGFTQYF.